This T cell receptor beta chain was identified during a study of cytomegalovirus exposure and HLA in healthy donors. For the study at large: Of around 410 genotyped donors, around 80% grouped in the Caucasian-associated ancestry cluster.

Study findings and constraints: HLA-A and HLA-B allele assignments for most subjects were reportedly predicted accurately using TCR beta sequences. A further, later analysis showed that HLA-associated TCR beta chains (compared with equally common others) were more clonally expanded.

This PCR relied on a set of 60 Vbeta primers and 13 Jbeta primers. Method: immunoSEQ multiplex PCR; TCRdb's copy keeps in-frame clones and lacks some. Found here are over 100,000 clones, about three quarters of them singletons; the top ten hold roughly 3.5%. All the people who gave samples were healthy bone marrow donors. Of note for this clone: Its cognate antigen is unknown.

Unmatched junction bases numbered 0, after V lost 8 bases and J lost 1 base. Germline-derived CDR1 and CDR2 are MDHEN and SYDVKM. CDR3 size: 13 residues. The rearrangement uses TRBV28 and TRBJ2-2, with TRBD1 matching over 8 bases. The specimen sequenced was PBMCs. The receptor was derived from a woman under 40 in good health and CMV-seropositive. The CDR3 region has the DNA TGTGCCAGCGGGACAGGGAACACCGGGGAGCTGTTTTTT. Protein product: CASGTGNTGELFF.